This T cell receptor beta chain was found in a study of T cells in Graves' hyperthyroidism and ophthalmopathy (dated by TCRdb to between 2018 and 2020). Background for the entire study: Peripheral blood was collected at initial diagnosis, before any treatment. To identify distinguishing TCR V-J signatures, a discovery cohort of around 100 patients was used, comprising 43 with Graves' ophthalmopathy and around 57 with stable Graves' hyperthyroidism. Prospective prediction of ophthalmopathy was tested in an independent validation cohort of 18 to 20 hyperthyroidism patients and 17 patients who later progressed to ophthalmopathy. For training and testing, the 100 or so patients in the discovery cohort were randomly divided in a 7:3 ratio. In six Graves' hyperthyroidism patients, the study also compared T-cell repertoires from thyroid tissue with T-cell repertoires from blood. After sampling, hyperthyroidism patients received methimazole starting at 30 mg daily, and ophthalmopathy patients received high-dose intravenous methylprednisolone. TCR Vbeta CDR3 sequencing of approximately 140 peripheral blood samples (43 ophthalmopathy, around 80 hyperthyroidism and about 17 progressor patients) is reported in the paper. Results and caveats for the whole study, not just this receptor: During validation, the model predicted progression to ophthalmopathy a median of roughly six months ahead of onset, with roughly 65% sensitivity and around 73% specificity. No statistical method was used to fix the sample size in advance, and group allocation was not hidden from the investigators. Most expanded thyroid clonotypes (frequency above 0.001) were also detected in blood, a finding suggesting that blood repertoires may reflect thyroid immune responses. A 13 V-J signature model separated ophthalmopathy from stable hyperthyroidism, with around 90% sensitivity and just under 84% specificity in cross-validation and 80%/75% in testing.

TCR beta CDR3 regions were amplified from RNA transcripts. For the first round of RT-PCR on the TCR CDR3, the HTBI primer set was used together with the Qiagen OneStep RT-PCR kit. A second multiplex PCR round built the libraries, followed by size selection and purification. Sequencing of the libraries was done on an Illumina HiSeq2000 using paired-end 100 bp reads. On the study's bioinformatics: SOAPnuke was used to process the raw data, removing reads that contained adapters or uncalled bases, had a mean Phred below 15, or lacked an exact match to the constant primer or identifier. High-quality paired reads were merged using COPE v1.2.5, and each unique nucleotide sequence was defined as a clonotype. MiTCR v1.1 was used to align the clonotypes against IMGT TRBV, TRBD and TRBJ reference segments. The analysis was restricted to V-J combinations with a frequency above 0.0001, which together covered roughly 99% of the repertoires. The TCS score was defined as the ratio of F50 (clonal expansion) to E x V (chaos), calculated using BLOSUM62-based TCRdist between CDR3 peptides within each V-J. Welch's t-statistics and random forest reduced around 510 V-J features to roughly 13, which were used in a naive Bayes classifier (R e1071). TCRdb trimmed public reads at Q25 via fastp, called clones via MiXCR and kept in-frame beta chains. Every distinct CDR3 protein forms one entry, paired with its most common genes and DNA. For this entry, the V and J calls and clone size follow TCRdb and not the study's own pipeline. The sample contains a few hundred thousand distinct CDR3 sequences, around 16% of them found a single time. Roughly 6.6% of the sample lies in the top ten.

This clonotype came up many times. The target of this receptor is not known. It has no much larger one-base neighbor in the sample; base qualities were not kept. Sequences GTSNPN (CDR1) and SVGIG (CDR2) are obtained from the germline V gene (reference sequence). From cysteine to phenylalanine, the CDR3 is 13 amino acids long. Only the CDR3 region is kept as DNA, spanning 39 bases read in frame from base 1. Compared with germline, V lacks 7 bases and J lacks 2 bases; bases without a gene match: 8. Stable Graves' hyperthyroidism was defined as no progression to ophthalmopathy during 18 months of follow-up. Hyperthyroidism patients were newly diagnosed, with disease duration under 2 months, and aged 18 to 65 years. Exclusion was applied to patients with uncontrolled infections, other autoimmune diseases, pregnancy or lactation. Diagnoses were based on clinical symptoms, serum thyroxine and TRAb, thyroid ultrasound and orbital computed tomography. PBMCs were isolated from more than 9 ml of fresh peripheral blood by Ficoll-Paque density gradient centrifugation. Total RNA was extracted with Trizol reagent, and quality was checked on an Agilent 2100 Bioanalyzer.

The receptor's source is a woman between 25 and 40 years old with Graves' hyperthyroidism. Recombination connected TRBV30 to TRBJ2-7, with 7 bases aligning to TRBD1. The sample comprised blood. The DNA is TGTGCCTCCGAGACAGGGCCAACCTACGAGCAGTACTTC. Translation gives CASETGPTYEQYF.